The 14 T cell receptor beta chains below come from one sample, sequenced in a study of shared clonotypes between healthy human individuals. Data came from immunoSEQ multiplex PCR; TCRdb stores just in-frame clones and leaves some out. Of more than 550,000 clones listed, roughly 88% are singletons. Material: memory CD8+ T cells from PBMCs. Regarding subset: CD45RO+ cells pooled with CCR7-negative TemRA cells. These TCRs come from a man younger than 30 in good health. Some clones in this sample may be carry-over from other donors' samples.

V and J are TRBV9 and TRBJ1-1; no reliable D call. The CDR3 runs to 14 residues. Germline CDR1 and CDR2: SGDLS and YYNGEE. V lost 5 bases to trimming and J lost 1 base, with 12 bases between them. The DNA of the CDR3 is TGTGCCAGCAGAGAGGGAGTGGGGAACACTGAAGCTTTCTTT. This sequence encodes CASREGVGNTEAFF. Full variable domain (outside the CDR3, taken from reference TRBV9 and TRBJ1-1): DSGVTQTPKHLITATGQRVTLRCSPRSGDLSVYWYQQSLDQGLQFLIQYYNGEERAKGNILERFSAQQFPDLHSELNLSSLELGDSALYFCASREGVGNTEAFFGQGTRLTVV.

V usage is TRBV7-3 and J usage is TRBJ2-4; TRBD2 matches 9 bases. The CDR3 is 20 residues long. Trimming at V came to 4 bases and at J to 1 base, leaving 17 bases not matched to a gene. Germline V lookup: CDR1 SGHTA, CDR2 FQGTGA. CDR3 loop: CASSCPSGMGCDRAKNIQYF. The CDR3 nucleotides read TGTGCCAGCAGCTGCCCTAGCGGGATGGGGTGTGATAGGGCCAAAAACATTCAGTACTTC.

The chain recombines TRBV27 with TRBJ1-4; 7 bases map to TRBD1. J lost 8 bases, V lost 2 bases, and 11 bases had no gene match. From germline, CDR1 is MNHEY and CDR2 SMNVEV (reference sequence). The CDR3 has 16 amino acids. Written as DNA, the CDR3 is TGTGCCAGCAGTTTAATGCCACGACAGGGTAGCGAAAAACTGTTTTTT. Translation gives CASSLMPRQGSEKLFF.

CDR3 region: CASSTTNWPNEQFF. The CDR3 region has the DNA TGTGCCAGTAGTACAACCAACTGGCCCAATGAGCAGTTCTTC. The chain couples TRBV19 to TRBJ2-1; D gene ambiguous. The CDR3 totals 14 residues. The germline V gene has CDR1 LNHDA and CDR2 SQIVND (reference sequence). V lost 4 bases to trimming and J lost 6 bases, with 13 bases between them.

The gene calls are TRBV28 and TRBJ2-3; D is unresolved. V was trimmed by 6 bases and J by 6 bases, leaving 13 bases between them. Per the germline V gene, CDR1 is MDHEN and CDR2 is SYDVKM. The CDR3 is 13 amino acids. The CDR3 DNA sequence: TGTGCCAGCAGCCCCCAGGAACCCGATACGCAGTATTTT. Translated, it gives CASSPQEPDTQYF.

The J gene is TRBJ1-2, the V gene TRBV6-1; 8 bases map to TRBD1. V shed 2 bases and J 2 bases; nucleotides not matched to a gene: 7. The germline CDR1 and CDR2 sequences are MNHNS and SASEGT. CDR3 size: 16 residues. CDR3 DNA: TGTGCCAGCAGTGAATGGGTTGACAGGGGAAACTATGGCTACACCTTC. It specifies CASSEWVDRGNYGYTF.

This rearrangement joins TRBV9 to TRBJ2-1; 7 bases are shared with TRBD2. V lost 4 bases, J lost 7 bases, and 8 bases stayed unmatched. CDR1 and CDR2 (germline): SGDLS, YYNGEE. The CDR3 contains 14 residues. CDR3 in amino acids: CASSPSGLGNEQFF. As DNA, the CDR3 is TGTGCCAGCAGCCCTAGCGGCCTGGGGAATGAGCAGTTCTTC.

The chain employs TRBV28 and TRBJ2-1, with D possibly being TRBD2 (7 bases). Between the trimmed V and J ends, which lost 3 bases and 9 bases, there was a span of 21 bases. The CDR3 is made up of 16 amino acids. Germline assignment: CDR1 MDHEN and CDR2 SYDVKM. The CDR3 DNA sequence: TGTGCCAGCAGTTTCCTACTGACAGGACTAGTTGTTGAGCAGTTCTTC. Protein sequence: CASSFLLTGLVVEQFF.

V gene TRBV28 combines with J gene TRBJ2-7; no clear D gene. Germline V gene sequence: CDR1 MDHEN, CDR2 SYDVKM. Trimming took 4 bases from V and 6 from J, leaving 7 bases between them. The CDR3 is made up of 11 amino acids. CDR3 nucleotides: TGTGCCAGCAGTTCCTGGGTCGAGCAGTACTTC. It is translated as CASSSWVEQYF. Together with reference TRBV28 and TRBJ2-7, the CDR3 gives the full variable domain: DVKVTQSSRYLVKRTGEKVFLECVQDMDHENMFWYRQDPGLGLRLIYFSYDVKMKEKGDIPEGYSVSREKKERFSLILESASTNQTSMYLCASSSWVEQYFGPGTRLTVT.

The chain recombines TRBV5-1 with TRBJ1-2, with D hard to call. Germline V gives CDR1 SGHRS, CDR2 YFSETQ. The V gene lost 1 base and the J gene lost 8 bases, with 15 bases spanning the gap. The CDR3 runs 14 residues. The DNA of the CDR3 is TGCGCCAGCAGCTTGTACGTCAGGACGGGAGGCTACACCTTC. It is translated as CASSLYVRTGGYTF.

The CDR3 region has the DNA TGTGCCAGCAGTGGCTCGGGGTTCGGGCACGAGCAGTACTTC. Translated, it gives CASSGSGFGHEQYF. The gene calls are TRBV6-6 and TRBJ2-7, with D perhaps TRBD2 (5 bases). Per germline, CDR1 MNHNY and CDR2 SVGAGI (reference sequence). The CDR3 sequence is 14 residues long. With 5 bases removed from V and 5 bases from J, the gap between germline ends came to 16 bases.

The chain combines TRBV7-9 with TRBJ2-1; possibly TRBD2 for D (5 bases). Germline loops: CDR1 SEHNR, CDR2 FQNEAQ (reference sequence). V was shortened by 3 bases and J by 4 bases, with 7 bases between the two germline ends. The CDR3 is 13 residues long. CDR3 in amino acids: CASSLGEYNEQFF. The CDR3 DNA follows: TGTGCCAGCAGCTTGGGAGAATACAATGAGCAGTTCTTC.

The V call is TRBV9, the J call TRBJ1-2, with 7 bases fitting TRBD1. The CDR3 is 15 residues long. From germline, CDR1 is SGDLS and CDR2 YYNGEE. The V and J ends lost 0 bases and 8 bases, in that order; junction bases with no gene match: 10. CDR3 nucleotides: TGTGCCAGCAGCGTAGCTGGTACAGGGGTAGGAGGCTACACCTTC. It encodes CASSVAGTGVGGYTF.

The rearrangement uses TRBV5-6 and TRBJ2-7; D uncertain. CDR3 length: 14 amino acids. Germline V CDR1 and CDR2: SGHDT, YYEEEE. Trimming took off 0 bases at V and 7 bases at J, with 14 bases between the two ends. The CDR3 loop is CASSLEDLREEQYF. As DNA, the CDR3 is TGTGCCAGCAGCTTGGAGGACCTCCGAGAAGAGCAGTACTTC.